The entry below gives a single TCR beta chain sequence along with its context. Its antigen is currently not known. There are no base qualities to consult, and no much larger clone falls within one base. Whole blood was collected in K2EDTA tubes by collaborating institutions according to the institutions' own protocols. For TCRbeta analysis, collaborator samples were shipped as frozen whole blood, as isolated PBMCs, or as DNA extracted from either sample type. At the junction V is shortened by 7 bases and J by 5 bases; bases outside the gene matches: 13. Reading from cysteine to phenylalanine, the CDR3 counts 15 amino acids. Left in the record is the CDR3 DNA by itself, 45 bases read in frame from the first base. CDR1 SEHNR and CDR2 FQNEAQ were looked up in the germline V gene (reference sequence). The immunoSEQ Assay, a bias-controlled multiplex PCR, was used to amplify TCRbeta CDR3 regions from genomic DNA. The authors processed their data as follows. Within the assay, amplification of reference gene primers was used to estimate how many nucleated cells each sample contained. Sequence reads were collapsed and filtered to measure the absolute abundance of every unique TCRbeta CDR3 rearrangement. Productive Simpson clonality was computed per sample as the square root of Simpson's diversity index over productive rearrangements. TCRdb took this table from immuneACCESS and kept in-frame rearrangements with V and J called. Such tables lack part of the clones; where checked against another copy, unresolved V genes explain under half of the gap, and the rest is unexplained. V and J calls and clone size are given by that table; D and trimming were obtained from the DNA. This sample gives 55,000 to 70,000 clones in total; over 70% of them show up just once. The ten largest clones add up to around 5.1% of the sample.

This entry is derived from a study of blood T cell repertoires in COVID-19 (dated by TCRdb to 2020 to 2022). In the study overall: Samples covering the acute and convalescent phases of COVID-19 were provided by collaborators in the United States, Italy and Spain. The material from the prospective study consisted of cDNA or gDNA derived from T cells, B-cell-depleted T cells, or PBMCs. The dataset comprised deeply sampled blood TCRbeta repertoires from subjects exposed to, actively infected with, or recovered from COVID-19. The repertoires were made available in a free public database intended to serve as a resource for research on the immune response to SARS-CoV-2. The samples were drawn from the first 160 participants of the ongoing ImmuneRACE study and from over a thousand subjects provided by 6 global collaborators. Sample metadata almost always included a de-identified subject ID, COVID-19 status, age in years and sex. Where available, HLA class I and class II types were obtained from metadata supplied by the sample provider rather than from assay-based typing. Results and caveats for the whole study, not just this receptor: The amount of clinical and demographic metadata varied by source and participant and was provided uncurated.

This TCR derives from a human donor in a cohort sampled during active COVID-19. Source material: peripheral blood. The chain employs TRBV7-9 and TRBJ2-7, and TRBD2 aligns with 8 junction nucleotides. The DNA sequence reads TGTGCCAGCACCCCGAGCGGGAGCGAGATCAACGAGCAGTACTTC. Its protein is CASTPSGSEINEQYF.